This T cell receptor beta chain originates from a study of CD8 T cells in Susac syndrome. Reverse transcription used about 0.5 to 1 ug RNA and random hexamers. TCRdb re-derived calls from the immunoSEQ multiplex PCR reads in MiXCR, one entry per CDR3 protein. The sample shows 150,000 to 200,000 distinct CDR3 sequences, 85% to 95% of them seen only once. Looked up from germline, CDR1 is LNHNV and CDR2 is YYDKDF (reference sequence). Trimming removed 5 bases at V and 6 bases at J, with 25 bases between. This CDR3 contains 17 residues. The TCR comes from a human donor with multiple sclerosis. Sequencing was carried out using CD8+ T cells from PBMCs. The rearrangement joins TRBV15 to TRBJ1-2; D might be TRBD1 (5 bases). The DNA for the CDR3 is TGTGCCACCAGCCAACAAGGTTACAGGACCGCTACCGATGGCTACACCTTC. Protein: CATSQQGYRTATDGYTF.